One and the same sample provided the 5 T cell receptor beta chains below, sequenced in a study of T-cell reconstitution after alpha-beta-depleted transplantation in children. Using unique molecular identifiers, the investigators prepared the TCRbeta library. TCRdb itself ran the PCR reads through MiXCR, one entry per CDR3 protein. The sample holds about 830,000 distinct CDR3 sequences, roughly 16% seen once. This material consisted of PBMCs, mostly from graft donor cells, taken 360 days after TCRalphabeta/CD19-depleted stem cell transplant. The receptors shown here come from a male patient between 10 and 17 years old who had a stem cell transplant for acute lymphoblastic leukemia, so the T cells may come from the graft donor.

This chain links TRBV7-9 with TRBJ2-3; 10 bases fit TRBD2. The V and J ends lost 5 bases and 0 bases, in that order; junction bases with no gene match: 8. The V gene's germline CDR1 is SEHNR and CDR2 FQNEAQ (reference sequence). This CDR3 is built from 17 residues. The CDR3 sequence: CASSVRRGLASTDTQYF. The CDR3 coding sequence is TGTGCCAGCAGCGTCCGTCGGGGACTAGCGAGCACAGATACGCAGTATTTT.

This clonotype was counted between two and nine times. The V and J genes are TRBV9 and TRBJ2-3; the D gene could be TRBD1 or TRBD2 (5 bases each). CDR1 and CDR2 from the germline V gene are SGDLS and YYNGEE. The CDR3 sequence is 13 residues long. Trimming removed 3 bases at V and 2 bases at J, with 7 bases between. The CDR3 coding sequence is TGTGCCAGCAGCGGAGGGACCACAGATACGCAGTATTTT. This encodes CASSGGTTDTQYF.

The chain has TRBV12-3 or TRBV12-4 and TRBJ2-5; a possible D gene is TRBD1 (6 bases). There are 15 residues in the CDR3. Trimming left V 2 bases short and J 0 bases short, with 10 bases between. CDR3 sequence (DNA): TGTGCCAGCAGTTTACCGGGACACCACCAAGAGACCCAGTACTTC. Translating gives CASSLPGHHQETQYF.

The chain uses TRBV13 and TRBJ2-7; 11 nucleotides agree with TRBD2. This CDR3 is 14 amino acids long. The germline gives CDR1 PRHDT, CDR2 FYEKMQ (reference sequence). The trim removed 7 bases at V and 0 bases at J, leaving 2 bases unmatched. In DNA, the CDR3 is TGTGCCAGCACGACTAGCGGGATCTCCTACGAGCAGTACTTC. It yields the protein CASTTSGISYEQYF.

The genes are TRBV7-8 and TRBJ1-2; the match to TRBD1 covers 8 bases. There are 14 residues in the CDR3. CDR1 and CDR2 from the germline V gene are SGHVS and FQNEAQ. The trim removed 2 bases at V and 8 bases at J, leaving 7 bases unmatched. The CDR3 reads CASSLYGQGEGYTF. In nucleotides, the CDR3 is TGTGCCAGCAGCTTATACGGACAGGGTGAAGGCTACACCTTC.